Included here is one T cell receptor beta chain sequence, with context. This sample is part of a study of primary melanoma T cells and metastatic recurrence. Assay: immunoSEQ multiplex PCR; the TCRdb copy retains only in-frame clones and omits some. The sample lists over 650 clones, around 67% seen once, with roughly 16% in the top ten. The CDR3 is 12 residues long. The V gene's germline CDR1 is MNHGY and CDR2 SAAAGT. Trimming cost V 1 base and J 6 bases, with 7 bases left between them. The sample was melanoma tumor tissue. The TCR sequence derives from a human donor with melanoma. V usage is TRBV6-8 and J usage is TRBJ2-7; D gene ambiguous. The CDR3 loop reads CASSYFPGEQYF. The CDR3 DNA sequence: TGTGCCAGCAGTTACTTCCCGGGCGAGCAGTACTTC.